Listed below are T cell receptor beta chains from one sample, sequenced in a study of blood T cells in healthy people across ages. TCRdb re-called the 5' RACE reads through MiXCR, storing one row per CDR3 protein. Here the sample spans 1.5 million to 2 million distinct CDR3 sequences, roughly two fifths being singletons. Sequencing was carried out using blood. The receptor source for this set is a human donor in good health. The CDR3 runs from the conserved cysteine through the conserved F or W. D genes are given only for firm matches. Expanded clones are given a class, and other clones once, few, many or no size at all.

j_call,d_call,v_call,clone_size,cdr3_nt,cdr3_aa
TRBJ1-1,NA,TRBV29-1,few,TGCAGCGCGACCGACTCCGGGTTTGACACTGAAGCTTTCTTT,CSATDSGFDTEAFF
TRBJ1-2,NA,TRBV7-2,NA,TGTGCCAGCAGCTGCCGACAGGCCTGGGATGGCTACACCTTC,CASSCRQAWDGYTF
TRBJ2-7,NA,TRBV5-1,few,TGCGCCAGCAGCTTGGGGTCCCCGGGACGGGAAACCTACGAGCAGTACTTC,CASSLGSPGRETYEQYF
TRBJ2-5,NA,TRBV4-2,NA,TGTGCCAGCAGCCAAGCTAGTGGGGGGATCGAGACCCAGTACTTC,CASSQASGGIETQYF
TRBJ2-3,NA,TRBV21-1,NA,TGTGCCAGCAGCAAAGTACAAGATACGCAGTATTTT,CASSKVQDTQYF
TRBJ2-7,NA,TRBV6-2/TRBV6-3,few,TGTGCCAGCAGTTATAACAGGGACGGGGGTTTCTACGAGCAGTACTTC,CASSYNRDGGFYEQYF
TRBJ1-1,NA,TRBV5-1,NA,TGCGCCAGCAGCTTGTCGTTCGCATCCATAGTAGCTTTCTTT,CASSLSFASIVAFF
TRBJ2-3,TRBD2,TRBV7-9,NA,TGTGCCAGCAGTCGTGCCCTAGCGGGGGCCGGGGAATATACGCAGTATTTT,CASSRALAGAGEYTQYF
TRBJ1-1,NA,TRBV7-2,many,TGTGCCAGCAGTCCCGCCTTAAACACTGAAGCTTTCTTT,CASSPALNTEAFF
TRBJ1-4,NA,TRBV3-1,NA,TGTGCCAGCCGGAGGCAGTCGGGAAAACTGTTTTTT,CASRRQSGKLFF
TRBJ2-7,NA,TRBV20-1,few,TGCAGTGCTAGAGGGCGGGGGCTCCCCTACGAGCAGTACTTC,CSARGRGLPYEQYF
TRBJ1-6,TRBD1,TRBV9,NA,TGTGCCAGCAGCGTCGGACAGGAAAATTCACCCCTCCACTTT,CASSVGQENSPLHF
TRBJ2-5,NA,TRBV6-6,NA,TGTGCCAGCAGTCCTCCAGGGAGCTTGCAAGAGACCCAGTACTTC,CASSPPGSLQETQYF
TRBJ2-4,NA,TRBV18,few,TGTGCCAGCTCACCTACAGGGATCGGAGAGCAGTACTTC,CASSPTGIGEQYF
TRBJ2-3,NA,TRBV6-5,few,TGTGCCAGCAGTTACTCCTCTAGGAGCGATACGCAGTATTTT,CASSYSSRSDTQYF
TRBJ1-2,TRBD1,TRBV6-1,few,TGTGCCAGCAGCAGACACGGGACAGACTTTTATGGCTACACCTTC,CASSRHGTDFYGYTF
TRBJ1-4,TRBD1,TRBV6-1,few,TGTGCCAGCAAGGGGGCGCTTACTAATGAAAAACTGTTTTTT,CASKGALTNEKLFF
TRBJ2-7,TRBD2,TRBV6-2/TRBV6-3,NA,TGTGCCAGCAGTTACTCAGGACTAGCGGGGGTTCCTAGCTCCTACGAGCAGTACTTC,CASSYSGLAGVPSSYEQYF
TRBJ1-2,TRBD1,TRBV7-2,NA,TGTGCCAGCAGCTTCTCCCGACAGGGTGGGGAGAATGGCTACACCTTC,CASSFSRQGGENGYTF
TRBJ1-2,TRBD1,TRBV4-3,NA,TGCGCCAGCAGCCAACCTCCCGCCGGGACAGGGAACTATGGCTACACCTTC,CASSQPPAGTGNYGYTF
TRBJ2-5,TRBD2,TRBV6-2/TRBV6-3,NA,TGTGCCAGCAGTTTCACCCGGACTAGCAGTGAGACCCAGTACTTC,CASSFTRTSSETQYF
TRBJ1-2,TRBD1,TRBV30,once,TGTGCCTGGAGTGGTCAGCAGGGGGCTTATGGCTACACCTTC,CAWSGQQGAYGYTF
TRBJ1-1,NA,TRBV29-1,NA,TGCAGCGTTGAAAAAGTCTTAGGGAACACTGAAGTTTTCTTT,CSVEKVLGNTEVFF
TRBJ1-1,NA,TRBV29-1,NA,TGCAGCGTACAAACACACCGGGGTAACACTGAAGCTTTCTTT,CSVQTHRGNTEAFF
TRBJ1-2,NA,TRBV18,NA,TGTGCCAGCTCACCTGGGAGGGGCAGCGACTATGGCTACACCTTC,CASSPGRGSDYGYTF
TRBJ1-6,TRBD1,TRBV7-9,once,TGTGCCAGCAGCATAGACAGGGTGTCACCCCTCCACTTT,CASSIDRVSPLHF
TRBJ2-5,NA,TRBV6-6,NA,TGTGCCGCCACAGACAGGCAAGAGACCCAGTACTTC,CAATDRQETQYF
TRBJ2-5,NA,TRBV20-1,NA,TGCAGTGCTAAGATTACAAGGGACCAAGAGACCCAGTACTTC,CSAKITRDQETQYF
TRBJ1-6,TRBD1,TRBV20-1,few,TGCAGTGCGACCAACCCGGACAGGGGAAATTCACCCCTCCACTTT,CSATNPDRGNSPLHF
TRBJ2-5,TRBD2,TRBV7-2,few,TGTGCCAGCACCACCGTCGGGGGGGCTAAAGAGACCCAGTACTTC,CASTTVGGAKETQYF
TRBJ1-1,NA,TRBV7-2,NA,TGTGCCAGCAGCTGCGGGACAATGAACACTGAAGCTTTCTTT,CASSCGTMNTEAFF
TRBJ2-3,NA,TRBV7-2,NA,TGTGCCAGCAGCTTGAGGCATCAAGGGGCTCAAGAGACCCAGTATTTT,CASSLRHQGAQETQYF
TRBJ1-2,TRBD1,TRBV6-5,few,TGTGCCAGCACGCAGGGGGCAGGTGGCTACACCTTC,CASTQGAGGYTF
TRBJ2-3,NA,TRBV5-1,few,TGCGCCAGCAGCCCTGAGCGGAGCACAGATACGCAGTATTTT,CASSPERSTDTQYF
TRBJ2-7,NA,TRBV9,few,TGTGCCAGCAGCGTAGGGGGGTCAGACTACGAGCAGTACTTC,CASSVGGSDYEQYF
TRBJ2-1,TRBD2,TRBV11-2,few,TGTGCCAGCAGCGGTCTTGCTCTAGCGGGGGGGCAAGGCAATGAGCAGTTCTTC,CASSGLALAGGQGNEQFF
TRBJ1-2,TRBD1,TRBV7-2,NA,TGTGCCAGCAGCTTCAACAGGGGTAGGCACACCTTC,CASSFNRGRHTF
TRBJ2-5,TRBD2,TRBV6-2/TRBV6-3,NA,TGTGCCAGCAGTTACTCGAGCAGACTAGCGGATACCCAAGAGACCCAGTACTTC,CASSYSSRLADTQETQYF
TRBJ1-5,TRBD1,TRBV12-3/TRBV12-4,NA,TGTGCCAGCAGTCAATACGGACAGGCTGATCAGCCCCAGCATTTT,CASSQYGQADQPQHF
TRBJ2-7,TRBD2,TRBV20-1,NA,TGCAGTGCCCCCGGGACTAGCATCTACGAGCAGTACTTC,CSAPGTSIYEQYF
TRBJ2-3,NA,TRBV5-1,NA,TGCGCCAGCAGCGAACAGACTAGCACAGATACGCAGTATTTT,CASSEQTSTDTQYF
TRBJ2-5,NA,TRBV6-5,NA,TGTGCCAGCAGTTACGGGTCTACAGGGACCCAGTACTTC,CASSYGSTGTQYF
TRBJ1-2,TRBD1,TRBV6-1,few,TGTGCCAGCAGGGGGGACAGTTACACCTTC,CASRGDSYTF
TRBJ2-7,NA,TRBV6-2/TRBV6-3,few,TGTGCCAGCAGTTACTCGTGGGGGGCCTCCTACGAGCAGTACTTC,CASSYSWGASYEQYF
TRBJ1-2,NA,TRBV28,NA,TGTGCCAGCAGGGGGGTGTCAGCCTATGGCTACACCTTC,CASRGVSAYGYTF
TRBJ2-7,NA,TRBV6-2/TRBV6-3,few,TGTGCCAGCAGTTATACTATGCAATACCCCTACGAGCAGTACTTC,CASSYTMQYPYEQYF
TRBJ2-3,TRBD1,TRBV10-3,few,TGTGCCATCAGTGGACAGGGCCCCACAGATACGCAGTATTTT,CAISGQGPTDTQYF
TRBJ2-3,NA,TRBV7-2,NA,TGTGCCAGCAGCTACGCCGGGACCATGGGGGATACGCAGTATTTT,CASSYAGTMGDTQYF
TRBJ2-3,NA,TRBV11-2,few,TGTGCCAGCAGCCCCTTGTTTGGACTACCTAGCACAGATACGCAGTATTTT,CASSPLFGLPSTDTQYF
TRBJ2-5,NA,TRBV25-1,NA,TGTGCCAGCTCCTGGGACGAGGAAGAGACCCAGTACTTC,CASSWDEEETQYF
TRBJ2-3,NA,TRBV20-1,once,TGCAGTGCTAGAGAGAACACAGATACGCAGTATTTT,CSARENTDTQYF
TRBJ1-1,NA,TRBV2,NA,TGTGCCAGCAGCGAATCGATCGATGAAGCTTTCTTT,CASSESIDEAFF